This T cell receptor beta chain was observed in a study of control samples from healthy donors and cancer patients. V shed 5 bases and J shed 5 bases, with 13 bases lying between them. The CDR3 covers 14 residues. Per the germline V gene, CDR1 is LNHDA and CDR2 is SQIVND (reference sequence). Profiling relied on immunoSEQ multiplex PCR, and the TCRdb table lists in-frame clones only, not all of them. The sample records about 70,000 clones, approximately 94% being singletons. This sequence originates from a woman aged 25 to 39 in good health. Sequencing was performed on blood. V and J are TRBV19 and TRBJ2-4; D gene ambiguous. The CDR3 is CASSRAGGQNIQYF. CDR3 coding DNA: TGTGCCAGTAGTCGGGCAGGTGGCCAAAACATTCAGTACTTC. The whole variable domain, remainder taken from reference TRBV19 and TRBJ2-4, is DGGITQSPKYLFRKEGQNVTLSCEQNLNHDAMYWYRQDPGQGLRLIYYSQIVNDFQKGDIAEGYSVSREKKESFPLTVTSAQKNPTAFYLCASSRAGGQNIQYFGAGTRLSVL.